A single sample gave rise to the 17 T cell receptor beta chains below, sequenced in a study of post-analysis software for immune sequencing data. cDNA libraries of TCR beta carried unique molecular identifiers. TCRdb redid the calling of the PCR reads with MiXCR, one entry per CDR3 protein. Of roughly 540,000 distinct CDR3 sequences listed, about a third are singletons. General observations from the study: Roughly five TRBV segments were more frequent in patients than controls; TRBV5-6, TRBV5-1 and TRBV20-1 belonged to this group.

These TCRs' antigens remain unknown. The sequenced sample was blood. The receptors shown here come from a girl aged 2-17 years with multiple sclerosis.

J is TRBJ1-6 and V is TRBV12-3 or TRBV12-4; TRBD1 agrees at 8 bases. The CDR3 has 18 residues. V dropped 6 bases and J dropped 2; count of bases not matched to a gene: 12. CDR3 loop: CASSPLIDRGTYNSPLHF. CDR3 sequence (DNA): TGTGCCAGCAGCCCTTTAATAGACAGGGGCACCTATAATTCACCCCTCCACTTT.

The gene calls are TRBV20-1 and TRBJ2-7; 7 bases agree with TRBD1. From germline, CDR1 is DFQATT and CDR2 SNEGSKA (reference sequence). V gave up 6 bases and J gave up 7 bases; unmatched junction bases: 15. This CDR3 is 14 amino acids long. This CDR3 is CSAGRSGGAEEQYF. CDR3 nucleotides: TGCAGTGCCGGGCGGTCAGGGGGAGCAGAGGAGCAGTACTTC.

This clonotype came up a few times. This sequence joins TRBV6-5 and TRBJ1-6; possible D gene TRBD1, 5 bases. The V and J ends lost 5 bases and 7 bases respectively, with 15 bases between them. The CDR3 is 15 amino acids. Germline V gene sequence: CDR1 MNHEY, CDR2 SVGAGI. CDR3 sequence reads: CASSTTGRSNSPLHF. The CDR3 DNA is TGTGCCAGCAGTACAACGGGACGTTCGAATTCACCCCTCCACTTT.

This clonotype was seen a single time. One end of the junction varies from germline; a read error may be responsible. The CDR3 reads CAGSLGGVITDTQYF. The CDR3 DNA reads TGCGCCGGCAGCTTGGGAGGGGTCATCACAGATACGCAGTATTTT. The genes are TRBV5-1 and TRBJ2-3; 7 nucleotides match TRBD2. The length of the CDR3 is 15 residues. CDR1 SGHRS and CDR2 YFSETQ come from the germline V gene.

This clonotype has just a few counts. This CDR3 is CSVQRRAGEDYGYTF. CDR3 bases: TGCAGCGTTCAGCGCCGGGCAGGAGAGGACTATGGCTACACCTTC. The V and J genes are TRBV29-1 and TRBJ1-2; D unclear. CDR1 and CDR2 (germline): SQVTM, ANQGSEA. The CDR3 length is 15 residues. Trimming shortened V by 5 bases and J by 3 bases, and 19 bases separated the two germline ends.

This clonotype appeared once. The V and J genes are TRBV3-1 and TRBJ2-5; a possible D gene is TRBD2 (6 bases). The CDR3 extends over 13 amino acids. The germline CDR1 and CDR2 sequences are LGHDT and YNNKEL (reference sequence). V was pared by 8 bases and J by 2 bases, with 12 bases between. The CDR3 DNA sequence: TGTGCCAGCGGCCCGGACTATCAAGAGACCCAGTACTTC. Its translation is CASGPDYQETQYF.

This chain connects TRBV10-2 to TRBJ1-1; perhaps TRBD1 as D (6 bases). The CDR3 has 14 amino acids. From germline, CDR1 is WSHSY and CDR2 SAAADI. The ends were cut back, 6 bases at V and 5 bases at J, with 16 bases in the middle. Here the CDR3 reads CASSDTGMGTEAFF. CDR3 in DNA: TGCGCCAGCAGCGACACAGGGATGGGGACTGAAGCTTTCTTT.

In its sample, this clonotype was seen a few times. The rearrangement links TRBV12-3 or TRBV12-4 to TRBJ2-7; 10 positions agree with TRBD2. With 2 bases clipped from V and 0 bases from J, the junction kept 1 base outside the gene matches. This CDR3 has 15 residues. The CDR3 spells CASSLLAGASYEQYF. The CDR3 DNA reads as TGTGCCAGCAGTTTACTAGCGGGGGCCTCCTACGAGCAGTACTTC.

This clonotype was counted only a few times. DNA for the CDR3: TGTGCCAGCAGCCCCTTGGGGGTCACCCAAGAGACCCAGTACTTC. It specifies CASSPLGVTQETQYF. The rearrangement links TRBV7-2 to TRBJ2-5, with D possibly called TRBD1 or TRBD2 (5 bases each). Trimming cost V 5 bases and J 1 base, with 14 bases left between them. Germline CDR1 SGHTA, CDR2 FQGNSA. The CDR3 is 15 amino acids.

This chain joins TRBV5-1 and TRBJ2-5; a weak D match, TRBD2 (6 bases). Trimming cost V 3 bases and J 2 bases, with 8 bases left between them. CDR1 and CDR2 from the germline V gene are SGHRS and YFSETQ. The CDR3 has 13 amino acids. The CDR3 DNA sequence: TGCGCCAGCAGCTCGGAGGGGCAAGAGACCCAGTACTTC. It is translated as CASSSEGQETQYF.

As for this clonotype: At one end the junction does not follow the germline gene, possibly because of a read error. The V call is TRBV12-3 or TRBV12-4, the J call TRBJ1-4, with D possibly being TRBD1 (5 bases). This CDR3 is built from 12 residues. The CDR3 DNA is TGTGCCAGCAGGGGACTTGGTGAAAAACGGTTTTTT. Protein product: CASRGLGEKRFF.

The gene calls are TRBV20-1 and TRBJ2-5; D tentatively fits TRBD1 or TRBD2 (6 bases each). V was pared by 6 bases and J by 1 base, with 12 bases between. Germline assignment: CDR1 DFQATT and CDR2 SNEGSKA (reference sequence). This CDR3 contains 13 residues. CDR3 DNA: TGCAGTGCCAGGCGGGACACCCAAGAGACCCAGTACTTC. It codes for CSARRDTQETQYF.

The chain carries TRBV5-6 and TRBJ2-5, with D possibly TRBD2 on 7 matching bases. This CDR3 region has 16 residues. V was shortened by 4 bases and J by 5 bases, with 21 bases between the two germline ends. The germline V gene encodes CDR1 SGHDT and CDR2 YYEEEE. The CDR3 coding sequence is TGTGCCAGCAGCCCCGTATTCGGCAGGGGAGGGGAGACCCAGTACTTC. It encodes CASSPVFGRGGETQYF.

This chain links TRBV7-9 with TRBJ2-3; 11 nucleotides line up with TRBD2. The CDR3 is made up of 15 amino acids. V dropped 4 bases and J dropped 2; count of bases not matched to a gene: 2. From germline, CDR1 is SEHNR and CDR2 FQNEAQ (reference sequence). CDR3 sequence reads: CASSSTSGVTDTQYF. CDR3 coding DNA: TGTGCCAGCAGCTCGACTAGCGGGGTCACAGATACGCAGTATTTT.

This clonotype occurred a few times. V and J are TRBV12-3 or TRBV12-4 and TRBJ2-5; D uncertain. CDR3 length equals 12 residues. V was cut by 7 bases and J by 3 bases, with 9 bases left in between. The chain's CDR3 is CASMSSEETQYF. CDR3 DNA sequence: TGTGCCAGCATGTCGTCTGAAGAGACCCAGTACTTC.

This chain joins TRBV20-1 and TRBJ1-5; 9 positions agree with TRBD1. This CDR3 region has 15 residues. The germline V gene encodes CDR1 DFQATT and CDR2 SNEGSKA (reference sequence). V lost 0 bases, J lost 6 bases, and 6 bases stayed unmatched. The DNA of the CDR3 is TGCAGTGCTAGAGACCCGGGGACAGGGTTTCAGCCCCAGCATTTT. It encodes CSARDPGTGFQPQHF.

The V gene is TRBV10-3, the J gene TRBJ1-2, with 7 bases aligning to TRBD1. Germline V CDR1 and CDR2: ENHRY, SYGVKD. Losses at the gene ends were 6 bases for V and 1 base for J; bases not matched to a gene: 8. The CDR3 is 15 residues long. CDR3 nucleotides: TGTGCCATCAGGGGGGACAGCGGTATTAACTATGGCTACACCTTC. It specifies CAIRGDSGINYGYTF.